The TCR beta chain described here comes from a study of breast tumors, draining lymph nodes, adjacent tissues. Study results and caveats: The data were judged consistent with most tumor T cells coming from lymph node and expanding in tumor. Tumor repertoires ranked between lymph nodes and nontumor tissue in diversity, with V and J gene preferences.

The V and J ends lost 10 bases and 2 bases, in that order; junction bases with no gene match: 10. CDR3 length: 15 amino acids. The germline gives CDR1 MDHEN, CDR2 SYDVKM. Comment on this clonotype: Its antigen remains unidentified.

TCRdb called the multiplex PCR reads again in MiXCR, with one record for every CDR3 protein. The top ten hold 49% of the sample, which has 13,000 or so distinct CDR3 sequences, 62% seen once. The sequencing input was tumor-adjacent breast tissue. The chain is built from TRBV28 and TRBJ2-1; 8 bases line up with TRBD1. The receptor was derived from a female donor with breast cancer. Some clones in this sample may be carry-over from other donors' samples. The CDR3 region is CATRPTGGPYNEQFF. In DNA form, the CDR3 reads TGTGCCACGAGACCCACAGGGGGACCCTACAATGAGCAGTTCTTC.